The 4 T cell receptor beta chains below were found in one sample sequenced in a study of cytomegalovirus exposure and HLA in healthy donors. In the PCR, 60 Vbeta and 13 Jbeta primers were used. Produced via immunoSEQ multiplex PCR; TCRdb's table is partial and in-frame only. This table has approximately 140,000 clones, about three quarters appearing once. Sequenced material: PBMCs. Source of these receptors: a male donor in good health and CMV-seropositive.

The chain employs TRBV9 and TRBJ1-1; the match to TRBD1 covers 7 bases. The germline CDR1 and CDR2 sequences are SGDLS and YYNGEE. J was trimmed by 6 bases and V by 0 bases; bases with no gene match: 2. This CDR3 has 13 residues. CDR3 protein: CASSVGQGPEAFF. The CDR3 coding sequence is TGTGCCAGCAGCGTAGGACAGGGCCCTGAAGCTTTCTTT.

This chain joins TRBV25-1 and TRBJ1-1; no clear D. The length of the CDR3 is 17 residues. Germline V gene data show CDR1 as MGHDK and CDR2 as SYGVNS. V lost 3 bases, J lost 0 bases, and 17 bases lay in between. CDR3: CASSDSPHNTMNTEAFF. As DNA, the CDR3 is TGTGCCAGCAGTGATTCCCCGCATAACACCATGAACACTGAAGCTTTCTTT.

The V and J genes are TRBV2 and TRBJ1-5; possible D gene TRBD1, 6 bases. V shed 7 bases and J shed 6 bases, with 19 bases lying between them. CDR3 length equals 15 residues. Germline V gene lookup returns CDR1 SNHLY and CDR2 FYNNEI. The CDR3 coding sequence is TGTGCCAGCACCCCGGGACACGGGTTTGGTCAGCCCCAGCATTTT. Translating it yields CASTPGHGFGQPQHF. Supplemented by reference TRBV2 and TRBJ1-5, the full variable domain reads EPEVTQTPSHQVTQMGQEVILRCVPISNHLYFYWYRQILGQKVEFLVSFYNNEISEKSEIFDDQFSVERPDGSNFTLKIRSTKLEDSAMYFCASTPGHGFGQPQHFGDGTRLSIL.

DNA of the CDR3: TGTGCTAGTGGTTTGATTGGGGCAGGCCAAAATGGCTACACCTTC. Protein: CASGLIGAGQNGYTF. This rearrangement joins TRBV12-5 to TRBJ1-2, with D possibly being TRBD1 (5 bases). The CDR3 is made up of 15 amino acids. Per the germline V gene, CDR1 is LGHNT and CDR2 is FRNRAP. Trimming removed 2 bases from V and 6 bases from J, with 16 bases in between.